Included here is one T cell receptor (beta chain) sequence, with context. Its matching antigen is unknown. The source of the sample is a study of cytomegalovirus exposure and HLA in healthy donors. Findings and limits, study-wide: Researchers had no immune exposure information except CMV serostatus available. Roughly uniform sequencing depth across donors was assumed, possibly incorrectly.

Primers included in the PCR were 60 Vbeta and 13 Jbeta primers. The repertoire was sequenced with immunoSEQ multiplex PCR; TCRdb's copy has only in-frame clones and lacks some. The table includes around 150,000 clones, roughly 80% detected once. V was shortened by 2 bases and J by 0 bases, with 13 bases between the two germline ends. CDR1 PRHDT and CDR2 FYEKMQ come from the germline V gene (reference sequence). CDR3 length: 16 amino acids. The rearrangement uses TRBV13 and TRBJ1-2; D call uncertain. The origin of this receptor is a man aged 30 to 45 in good health and CMV-seronegative. Sequencing input: PBMCs. CDR3 in DNA: TGTGCCAGCAGCTTACAATATGGCGGAGCTAACTATGGCTACACCTTC. Translation: CASSLQYGGANYGYTF.